The rows below give T cell receptor beta chains drawn from one sample of a study of shared T cell receptors in the human thymus. Some clones are missing from TCRdb's copy, which holds only in-frame ones; the method was immunoSEQ multiplex PCR. This table has 500,000 to 850,000 clones, about 90% appearing once. Another study also made use of these data, one on human thymus T cells.

Sequenced: thymocytes. The receptors originated from a boy in the first two years of life with a congenital heart defect. Each CDR3 is given without its conserved first and last residue. The D gene is left open where the match is weak.

cdr3_aa,d_call,j_call,v_call
ASSLWGQKLYEQY,-,TRBJ2-7,TRBV7-2
ASSVSDSSFEAF,-,TRBJ1-1,TRBV9
ASSEALTGSVPGELF,-,TRBJ2-2,TRBV6-1
ATSPETGQSAGELF,TRBD1,TRBJ2-2,TRBV15
ASSESGRGSTYNEQF,-,TRBJ2-1,TRBV25-1
ASSLGRAEIYGYT,-,TRBJ1-2,TRBV4-3
ASTPPVYEQF,-,TRBJ2-1,TRBV7-2
ASSPQVYRVDMNTEAF,-,TRBJ1-1,TRBV4-2
ASRPGTGIIGELF,TRBD1,TRBJ2-2,TRBV5-6
AIRQNYGYT,-,TRBJ1-2,TRBV10-3
ASSLRLERETQY,-,TRBJ2-5,TRBV5-6
ASSPDRLYEQY,-,TRBJ2-7,TRBV27
ASSIVGRVDQPQH,-,TRBJ1-5,TRBV19
ASSLGTGVYNSPLH,TRBD1,TRBJ1-6,TRBV7-8
ASSQTVLGVQEKLF,-,TRBJ1-4,TRBV7-9
ATSRDRGHEQY,TRBD1,TRBJ2-7,TRBV15
ASSLTGGGASEQY,TRBD2,TRBJ2-7,TRBV7-3
ASSLNRYSNQPQH,-,TRBJ1-5,TRBV7-2
ASSLEEVGGTQY,-,TRBJ2-3,TRBV7-2
ASSLVSGQTSTDTQY,-,TRBJ2-3,TRBV5-1
ASSVSGQETQY,-,TRBJ2-5,TRBV2
ASSQKAGTTYNEQF,TRBD2,TRBJ2-1,TRBV4-1
AWSGGGLDQPQH,-,TRBJ1-5,TRBV30
SVEAGEYNEQF,-,TRBJ2-1,TRBV29-1
ASSYEKTSKDNEQF,-,TRBJ2-1,TRBV6-5
ANVRGTDTFYEQY,TRBD1,TRBJ2-7,TRBV7-3
ASSEAPWSYRY,-,TRBJ2-4,TRBV6-1
AISGSRGKGLAGFEQY,TRBD2,TRBJ2-7,TRBV10-3
ASSLQGDNSPLH,TRBD1,TRBJ1-6,TRBV5-4
ASSQGGLIGSTDTQY,-,TRBJ2-3,TRBV7-9
AISEGATGKPLH,-,TRBJ1-6,TRBV10-3
ASRSGNEQF,-,TRBJ2-1,TRBV6-5
ASPRGTGGRETQY,-,TRBJ2-5,TRBV7-3
ASSQTSGYEQY,TRBD2,TRBJ2-7,TRBV14
AWMVAGRDNEQF,-,TRBJ2-1,TRBV30
ASSTRQGYQETQY,TRBD1,TRBJ2-5,TRBV5-4
ASSSNPTSGRWETQY,TRBD2,TRBJ2-5,TRBV5-6
ASSLSPGITEQY,-,TRBJ2-7,TRBV7-9
ASRTGDNEQF,-,TRBJ2-1,TRBV28
ASRPGQGATYGYT,TRBD1,TRBJ1-2,TRBV6-6
ASSIEAGVNGELF,TRBD2,TRBJ2-2,TRBV19
ASSLTGGYNEQF,TRBD1,TRBJ2-1,TRBV5-6
ASSTRDRGGYGYT,TRBD1,TRBJ1-2,TRBV6-5
ASSPNRDSQETQY,-,TRBJ2-5,TRBV5-1
ASQPGQGPYEQY,TRBD1,TRBJ2-7,TRBV19
ASSECNSTFPPRLYEQY,-,TRBJ2-7,TRBV2
ASSLSHSYEQY,-,TRBJ2-7,TRBV28
ASSVGANSNQPQH,-,TRBJ1-5,TRBV9
ASSPRGGSGNTIY,-,TRBJ1-3,TRBV4-1
ASGTDHQPQH,TRBD1,TRBJ1-5,TRBV28
AWSRGQNYGYT,-,TRBJ1-2,TRBV30
ASSPLEGYYGYT,-,TRBJ1-2,TRBV18
ASSQSQREGFNEQF,TRBD2,TRBJ2-1,TRBV4-1